Detailed here is one TCR beta chain. Its antigen remains unknown. The sample originates from a study of neoadjuvant anti-PD-1 for oral cavity cancer. Patients had newly diagnosed, untreated stage II-IVA oral cavity squamous cell carcinoma. The CDR3 spans 14 residues. From germline, CDR1 is SQVTM and CDR2 ANQGSEA. Trimming pared 7 bases from V and 2 bases from J, leaving 17 bases between. General study points: With three patients per group, TCR findings need larger cohorts.

Blood libraries mostly used around 510 ng genomic DNA, six replicates each. The repertoire was sequenced with immunoSEQ multiplex PCR; TCRdb's copy has only in-frame clones and lacks some. The sample has 60,000 to 80,000 clones; around 80% are singletons. The source material was PBMCs, sampled before nivolumab (anti-PD-1) treatment. The TCR comes from a person aged 35 to 85 with oral cavity squamous cell carcinoma. The chain links TRBV29-1 to TRBJ2-5, with D perhaps given as TRBD1 or TRBD2 (6 bases each). In DNA form, the CDR3 reads TGCAGCGCCGGGGGCAGGGTAGGGCAAGAGACCCAGTACTTC. Protein: CSAGGRVGQETQYF.